These 16 T cell receptor beta chains share one sample of origin, sequenced in a study of blood T cells in healthy people across ages. Primers used in a second PCR of roughly 6 to 11 cycles were a sample-barcoded 5' primer and a J-beta primer mix. Each CDR3 protein gets one entry after TCRdb re-called the 5' RACE reads with MiXCR. Among hundreds of thousands of distinct CDR3 sequences listed, around 36% were seen once. What was sequenced was blood. The receptors shown here come from a man younger than 35 in good health.

Points on this clonotype: This sequence may be a read error, since a much larger clone differs from it by one base. The J gene is TRBJ2-1, the V gene TRBV12-3 or TRBV12-4, with D perhaps TRBD2 (5 bases). This CDR3 contains 13 residues. The CDR3, as DNA: TGTACCAGCAGTTTAGGTAGCGACGATGAGCAGTTCTTC. This codes for CTSSLGSDDEQFF.

This clonotype appeared a few times. The chain employs TRBV20-1 and TRBJ2-2, with 13 positions matching TRBD2. Germline trimming cut 0 bases from V and 6 bases from J; bases unmatched to any gene: 13. CDR1 DFQATT and CDR2 SNEGSKA come from the germline V gene (reference sequence). The CDR3 extends over 19 amino acids. The CDR3: CSARERNWTTSGGPGELFF. CDR3 coding DNA: TGCAGTGCTAGAGAGAGGAACTGGACGACTAGCGGGGGGCCCGGGGAGCTGTTTTTT.

A few counts support this clonotype. The rearrangement uses TRBV20-1 and TRBJ2-3, with TRBD2 identical over 8 bases. The CDR3 length is 14 residues. The V segment lost 2 bases and the J segment 1 base; nucleotides outside the gene matches: 2. The germline gives CDR1 DFQATT, CDR2 SNEGSKA (reference sequence). CDR3 sequence reads: CSARKGLGTDTQYF. CDR3 in DNA: TGCAGTGCTAGAAAGGGACTAGGCACAGATACGCAGTATTTT.

The rearrangement joins TRBV5-6 to TRBJ2-5; D ambiguous. Between the trimmed V and J ends, which lost 3 bases and 0 bases, there was a span of 9 bases. In germline, CDR1 is SGHDT, CDR2 YYEEEE. CDR3 length: 14 residues. The CDR3 region is CASSYLPYQETQYF. CDR3 bases: TGTGCCAGCAGCTACCTTCCCTACCAAGAGACCCAGTACTTC. The variable domain in full, completed from reference TRBV5-6 and TRBJ2-5, reads DAGVTQSPTHLIKTRGQQVTLRCSPKSGHDTVSWYQQALGQGPQFIFQYYEEEERQRGNFPDRFSGHQFPNYSSELNVNALLLGDSALYLCASSYLPYQETQYFGPGTRLLVL.

The CDR3 spells CASSGLNPGAYNSPLHF. CDR3 bases: TGTGCCAGCAGTGGACTCAACCCCGGGGCCTATAATTCACCCCTCCACTTT. The genes are TRBV25-1 and TRBJ1-6, with D unclear. The CDR3 is 17 amino acids. In germline, CDR1 is MGHDK, CDR2 SYGVNS. V was trimmed by 4 bases and J by 2 bases, leaving 15 bases between them.

This clonotype was counted ten times or more. This rearrangement joins TRBV20-1 to TRBJ1-2; perhaps TRBD1 as D (6 bases). The germline V gene encodes CDR1 DFQATT and CDR2 SNEGSKA (reference sequence). The V end lost 0 bases, the J end lost 0 bases, and 17 bases lay between the germline ends. This CDR3 is 17 amino acids long. As DNA, the CDR3 is TGCAGTGCTAGAGATGGGGCAGGGGAACCCACTAACTATGGCTACACCTTC. This sequence encodes CSARDGAGEPTNYGYTF.

V usage is TRBV15 and J usage is TRBJ1-5; D is unresolved. CDR1 is LNHNV, CDR2 YYDKDF, per germline (reference sequence). The CDR3 covers 15 residues. The V gene lost 0 bases and the J gene lost 6 bases, with 12 bases spanning the gap. The CDR3 loop reads CATSRDLGSGQPQHF. The CDR3 DNA sequence: TGTGCCACCAGCAGAGATCTGGGCAGTGGTCAGCCCCAGCATTTT.

This clonotype was picked up many times. The J gene is TRBJ2-5, the V gene TRBV10-3, with D possibly being TRBD1 (5 bases). Germline V gene data show CDR1 as ENHRY and CDR2 as SYGVKD. The CDR3 runs 14 residues. Trimming removed 0 bases at V and 3 bases at J, with 8 bases between. CDR3 region: CAISESNRKETQYF. CDR3 DNA: TGTGCCATCAGTGAGTCGAACAGGAAAGAGACCCAGTACTTC.

J is TRBJ1-1 and V is TRBV6-5, with TRBD1 matching over 8 bases. V was clipped by 2 bases and J by 3 bases; unmatched bases: 2. The CDR3 is made up of 14 amino acids. CDR1 MNHEY and CDR2 SVGAGI come from the germline V gene. CDR3 nucleotide sequence: TGTGCCAGCAGTTACCTGGGACAGGACACTGAAGCTTTCTTT. Translated: CASSYLGQDTEAFF.

This clonotype has more than one count but fewer than ten. The rearrangement uses TRBV3-1 and TRBJ2-1; a weak D match, TRBD2 (7 bases). Trimming cost V 0 bases and J 0 bases, with 21 bases left between them. The CDR3 is made up of 20 amino acids. Germline values: CDR1 LGHDT, CDR2 YNNKEL (reference sequence). CDR3 sequence (DNA): TGTGCCAGCAGCCAAGAAGGTCCAGCGGGGACACTAGGCTCCTACAATGAGCAGTTCTTC. Translating it yields CASSQEGPAGTLGSYNEQFF.

This clonotype was seen many times. The genes are TRBV7-9 and TRBJ2-7; 11 bases align to TRBD2. CDR1 SEHNR and CDR2 FQNEAQ come from the germline V gene (reference sequence). V lost 5 bases to trimming and J lost 7 bases; unmatched junction nucleotides: 13. The CDR3 covers 16 residues. The CDR3 nucleotides are TGTGCCAGCAGCCTATCCCTGGGGACTAGCGGAAGGGAGCAGTACTTC. Translated: CASSLSLGTSGREQYF.

This clonotype was detected ten times or more. The rearrangement uses TRBV7-2 and TRBJ2-3, with D hard to call. Trimming took off 5 bases at V and 0 bases at J, with 6 bases between the two ends. Germline V CDR1 and CDR2: SGHTA, FQGNSA. The CDR3 is 13 amino acids. CDR3 nucleotide sequence: TGTGCCAGCAGCCGCTCTAGCACAGATACGCAGTATTTT. This translates into CASSRSSTDTQYF.

The chain employs TRBV3-1 and TRBJ2-5, with 8 bases that match TRBD2. Trimming cost V 0 bases and J 4 bases; bases outside gene matches: 4. This CDR3 has 15 residues. Germline lookup yields CDR1 LGHDT and CDR2 YNNKEL (reference sequence). DNA for the CDR3: TGTGCCAGCAGCCAAGATCCCGGGGGGGTAGAGACCCAGTACTTC. Amino acids: CASSQDPGGVETQYF.

The J gene is TRBJ1-6, the V gene TRBV6-2 or TRBV6-3; D call uncertain. The ends were cut back, 2 bases at V and 0 bases at J, with 5 bases in the middle. CDR1 is MNHEY and CDR2 is SVGEGT in the germline V gene. The CDR3 is 15 residues long. The CDR3 DNA sequence: TGTGCCAGCAGTTACCAATCCTCCTATAATTCACCCCTCCACTTT. This encodes CASSYQSSYNSPLHF.

The V gene is TRBV6-5, the J gene TRBJ1-1; D ambiguous. V was clipped by 2 bases and J by 8 bases, with 18 bases between them. From germline, CDR1 is MNHEY and CDR2 SVGAGI. The CDR3 loop spans 15 amino acids. CDR3 sequence (DNA): TGTGCCAGCAGTTACCCCGGAGCCTCCGCAACCGAAGCTTTCTTT. This gives the protein CASSYPGASATEAFF.

The chain couples TRBV27 to TRBJ1-2; D not certain. The V gene's germline CDR1 is MNHEY and CDR2 SMNVEV (reference sequence). This CDR3 is 13 amino acids long. Trimming removed 5 bases at V and 7 bases at J, with 14 bases between. The CDR3, as DNA: TGTGCCAGCAGTACTTCACGGGGTGGTGGCTACACCTTC. Residues: CASSTSRGGGYTF.